The rows below give T cell receptor beta chains drawn from one sample of a study of shared clonotypes between healthy human individuals. TCRdb's copy holds only in-frame clones and misses some; the assay was immunoSEQ multiplex PCR. Here the sample spans just under 350,000 clones, 73% being singletons. The sample was memory CD4+ T cells sorted from blood. The source is a young man in good health. Both conserved end residues are part of each CDR3. D genes are given only for firm matches. Rows give clone size only sometimes, using once, few, many, or a class for an expanded clone.

cdr3_length: 16
j_call: TRBJ1-2
v_call: TRBV6-5
d_call: TRBD1
clone_size: .
cdr3_aa: CASSSGQGVPEYGYTF
cdr3_nt: TGTGCCAGCAGTTCAGGGCAGGGGGTGCCCGAATATGGCTACACCTTC

cdr3_length: 14
j_call: TRBJ2-5
v_call: TRBV28
d_call: .
clone_size: .
cdr3_aa: CASSSWDVGETQYF
cdr3_nt: TGTGCCAGCAGTTCCTGGGACGTGGGGGAGACCCAGTACTTC

cdr3_length: 15
j_call: TRBJ2-6
v_call: TRBV19
d_call: .
clone_size: few
cdr3_aa: CASSLEAAGANVLTF
cdr3_nt: TGTGCCAGTAGCCTGGAGGCGGCTGGAGCCAACGTCCTGACTTTC

cdr3_length: 16
j_call: TRBJ1-5
v_call: TRBV19
d_call: .
clone_size: .
cdr3_aa: CASSIWLSFQAPTQHF
cdr3_nt: TGTGCCAGTAGTATTTGGCTGTCTTTTCAGGCTCCCACCCAGCATTTT

cdr3_length: 17
j_call: TRBJ2-1
v_call: TRBV5-4
d_call: .
clone_size: .
cdr3_aa: CASSLVFGSGTYNEQFF
cdr3_nt: TGTGCCAGCAGCTTGGTTTTCGGGAGTGGCACCTACAATGAGCAGTTCTTC

cdr3_length: 11
j_call: TRBJ2-5
v_call: TRBV20-1
d_call: .
clone_size: few
cdr3_aa: CSAIYGAPQYF
cdr3_nt: TGCAGTGCTATATACGGGGCGCCCCAGTACTTC

cdr3_length: 18
j_call: TRBJ2-7
v_call: TRBV2
d_call: .
clone_size: .
cdr3_aa: CASSELGAGDIISYEQYF
cdr3_nt: TGTGCCAGCAGTGAATTAGGGGCAGGCGACATTATATCCTACGAGCAGTACTTC

cdr3_length: 13
j_call: TRBJ2-7
v_call: TRBV10-2
d_call: .
clone_size: few
cdr3_aa: CASRPGWGDEQYF
cdr3_nt: TGCGCCAGCCGCCCTGGGTGGGGGGACGAGCAGTACTTC

cdr3_length: 18
j_call: TRBJ2-2
v_call: TRBV11-1
d_call: TRBD1
clone_size: .
cdr3_aa: CASSEGTGTGLRTGELFF
cdr3_nt: TGTGCCAGCAGCGAGGGGACAGGGACGGGCCTAAGAACCGGGGAGCTGTTTTTT

cdr3_length: 13
j_call: TRBJ2-2
v_call: TRBV11-3
d_call: .
clone_size: .
cdr3_aa: CASSASNTGELFF
cdr3_nt: TGTGCCAGCAGCGCGTCTAACACCGGGGAGCTGTTTTTT

cdr3_length: 14
j_call: TRBJ2-3
v_call: TRBV6-6
d_call: TRBD1
clone_size: .
cdr3_aa: CASSWTGGIDTQYF
cdr3_nt: TGTGCCAGCAGCTGGACAGGGGGCATAGATACGCAGTATTTT

cdr3_length: 15
j_call: TRBJ1-3
v_call: TRBV15
d_call: .
clone_size: .
cdr3_aa: CATSSAGSAGNTIYF
cdr3_nt: TGTGCCACCAGCAGTGCAGGGAGTGCCGGAAACACCATATATTTT

cdr3_length: 15
j_call: TRBJ2-3
v_call: TRBV6-1
d_call: TRBD2
clone_size: .
cdr3_aa: CASSTGTSGTDTQYF
cdr3_nt: TGTGCCAGCAGCACCGGGACTAGCGGCACAGATACGCAGTATTTT

cdr3_length: 15
j_call: TRBJ1-3
v_call: TRBV14
d_call: .
clone_size: .
cdr3_aa: CASSQEPGAFSTIYF
cdr3_nt: TGTGCCAGCAGCCAAGAGCCGGGGGCGTTTTCCACCATATATTTT

cdr3_length: 14
j_call: TRBJ2-1
v_call: TRBV10-2
d_call: .
clone_size: .
cdr3_aa: CASRTRTSYNEQFF
cdr3_nt: TGCGCCAGCAGAACCCGGACCTCCTACAATGAGCAGTTCTTC

cdr3_length: 15
j_call: TRBJ2-1
v_call: TRBV4-2
d_call: .
clone_size: .
cdr3_aa: CASSQLETIGGEQFF
cdr3_nt: TGTGCCAGCAGCCAACTGGAGACGATAGGTGGTGAGCAGTTCTTC

cdr3_length: 14
j_call: TRBJ2-7
v_call: TRBV11-2
d_call: TRBD1
clone_size: .
cdr3_aa: CASSLGTGNYEQYF
cdr3_nt: TGTGCCAGCAGCTTAGGGACAGGGAACTACGAGCAGTACTTC

cdr3_length: 14
j_call: TRBJ2-2
v_call: TRBV19
d_call: TRBD1
clone_size: few
cdr3_aa: CASRTGQVTGELFF
cdr3_nt: TGTGCCAGTAGGACGGGACAGGTAACCGGGGAGCTGTTTTTT

cdr3_length: 10
j_call: TRBJ1-1
v_call: TRBV29-1
d_call: .
clone_size: medium-sized
cdr3_aa: CSVGNTEAFF
cdr3_nt: TGCAGCGTAGGGAACACTGAAGCTTTCTTT

cdr3_length: 18
j_call: TRBJ2-5
v_call: TRBV5-6
d_call: TRBD2
clone_size: .
cdr3_aa: CASRYRTSHDPLKETQYF
cdr3_nt: TGTGCCAGCAGATACAGGACTAGCCATGATCCTTTGAAAGAGACCCAGTACTTC

cdr3_length: 15
j_call: TRBJ2-7
v_call: TRBV7-7
d_call: .
clone_size: few
cdr3_aa: CASSLVGQSSYEQYF
cdr3_nt: TGTGCTAGCAGCTTAGTCGGCCAAAGCTCCTACGAGCAGTACTTC

cdr3_length: 14
j_call: TRBJ2-7
v_call: TRBV5-6
d_call: TRBD2
clone_size: .
cdr3_aa: CASRGLAEPYEQYF
cdr3_nt: TGTGCCAGCAGAGGACTAGCGGAACCCTACGAGCAGTACTTC

cdr3_length: 11
j_call: TRBJ2-4
v_call: TRBV10-3
d_call: TRBD1
clone_size: .
cdr3_aa: CATRTGNIQYF
cdr3_nt: TGTGCCACCCGGACAGGGAACATTCAGTACTTC

cdr3_length: 15
j_call: TRBJ1-4
v_call: TRBV18
d_call: .
clone_size: once
cdr3_aa: CASSTTPATNEKLFF
cdr3_nt: TGTGCCAGCTCTACCACGCCTGCAACTAATGAAAAACTGTTTTTT

cdr3_length: 13
j_call: TRBJ1-1
v_call: TRBV28
d_call: .
clone_size: .
cdr3_aa: CASSLSQGSPAFF
cdr3_nt: TGTGCCAGCAGTTTATCCCAGGGTTCTCCGGCTTTCTTT

cdr3_length: 16
j_call: TRBJ2-3
v_call: TRBV7-8
d_call: TRBD2
clone_size: .
cdr3_aa: CASSLIVGGRLDTQYF
cdr3_nt: TGTGCCAGCAGCTTAATAGTGGGAGGGCGCCTAGATACGCAGTATTTT

cdr3_length: 13
j_call: TRBJ2-7
v_call: TRBV7-9
d_call: TRBD1
clone_size: .
cdr3_aa: CAIQTGSSYEQYF
cdr3_nt: TGTGCCATCCAGACAGGGAGCTCCTACGAGCAGTACTTC

cdr3_length: 17
j_call: TRBJ1-3
v_call: TRBV7-2
d_call: .
clone_size: .
cdr3_aa: CASSLGALSLRRNTIYF
cdr3_nt: TGTGCCAGCAGCTTAGGCGCGTTGTCACTACGGCGTAACACCATATATTTT

cdr3_length: 11
j_call: TRBJ1-1
v_call: TRBV28
d_call: .
clone_size: .
cdr3_aa: CASKLNTEAFF
cdr3_nt: TGTGCCAGCAAACTGAACACTGAAGCTTTCTTT

cdr3_length: 16
j_call: TRBJ2-2
v_call: TRBV7-9
d_call: TRBD1
clone_size: .
cdr3_aa: CASSSGTGGRTGELFF
cdr3_nt: TGTGCCAGCAGCTCCGGGACAGGGGGCCGCACCGGGGAGCTGTTTTTT

cdr3_length: 15
j_call: TRBJ2-4
v_call: TRBV6-6
d_call: .
clone_size: .
cdr3_aa: CASSYNKGAKNIQYF
cdr3_nt: TGTGCCAGCAGTTACAATAAAGGAGCCAAAAACATTCAGTACTTC

cdr3_length: 14
j_call: TRBJ2-7
v_call: TRBV6-6
d_call: .
clone_size: many
cdr3_aa: CASTQGRGPYEQYF
cdr3_nt: TGTGCCAGCACCCAGGGGCGGGGGCCCTACGAGCAGTACTTC

cdr3_length: 13
j_call: TRBJ1-2
v_call: TRBV28
d_call: TRBD1
clone_size: .
cdr3_aa: CASSRQGAYGYTF
cdr3_nt: TGTGCCAGCAGTCGACAGGGGGCATATGGCTACACCTTC

cdr3_length: 13
j_call: TRBJ2-1
v_call: TRBV29-1
d_call: .
clone_size: few
cdr3_aa: CSVRAPGSAEQFF
cdr3_nt: TGCAGCGTGCGGGCTCCAGGTAGCGCTGAGCAGTTCTTC

cdr3_length: 12
j_call: TRBJ2-7
v_call: TRBV7-9
d_call: .
clone_size: once
cdr3_aa: CASSFGQYEQYF
cdr3_nt: TGTGCCAGCAGCTTCGGACAGTACGAGCAGTACTTC

cdr3_length: 14
j_call: TRBJ2-1
v_call: TRBV7-2
d_call: TRBD1
clone_size: few
cdr3_aa: CASSHRTGINEQFF
cdr3_nt: TGTGCCAGCAGCCACAGGACAGGGATCAATGAGCAGTTCTTC

cdr3_length: 12
j_call: TRBJ1-2
v_call: TRBV28
d_call: TRBD1
clone_size: .
cdr3_aa: CASSITGGGYTF
cdr3_nt: TGTGCCAGCAGTATAACAGGGGGCGGCTACACCTTC

cdr3_length: 13
j_call: TRBJ1-1
v_call: TRBV7-9
d_call: .
clone_size: .
cdr3_aa: CASSLVGGPGAFF
cdr3_nt: TGTGCCAGCAGCTTAGTGGGAGGCCCTGGAGCTTTCTTT

cdr3_length: 13
j_call: TRBJ2-5
v_call: TRBV19
d_call: TRBD1
clone_size: .
cdr3_aa: CATRPDRVETQYF
cdr3_nt: TGTGCCACCCGCCCGGACAGGGTAGAGACCCAGTACTTC

cdr3_length: 16
j_call: TRBJ1-2
v_call: TRBV6-5
d_call: TRBD1
clone_size: .
cdr3_aa: CASSYSNPQGNYGYTF
cdr3_nt: TGTGCCAGCAGTTACTCAAACCCACAGGGGAACTATGGCTACACCTTC

cdr3_length: 12
j_call: TRBJ1-1
v_call: TRBV6-5
d_call: TRBD1
clone_size: .
cdr3_aa: CASQQGISEAFF
cdr3_nt: TGTGCCAGCCAACAGGGGATCTCTGAAGCTTTCTTT

cdr3_length: 15
j_call: TRBJ2-2
v_call: TRBV18
d_call: .
clone_size: once
cdr3_aa: CASSPQGGHTGELFF
cdr3_nt: TGTGCCAGCTCACCTCAGGGGGGCCACACCGGGGAGCTGTTTTTT

cdr3_length: 15
j_call: TRBJ2-4
v_call: TRBV2
d_call: TRBD1
clone_size: .
cdr3_aa: CASSVRTGGQNIQYF
cdr3_nt: TGTGCCAGCAGTGTTAGGACAGGGGGCCAAAACATTCAGTACTTC

cdr3_length: 14
j_call: TRBJ2-7
v_call: TRBV5-1
d_call: TRBD2
clone_size: few
cdr3_aa: CASRLAGGPYEQYF
cdr3_nt: TGCGCCAGCAGGCTAGCGGGTGGCCCCTACGAGCAGTACTTC

cdr3_length: 15
j_call: TRBJ2-7
v_call: TRBV11-2
d_call: .
clone_size: .
cdr3_aa: CASSLVTDFGYEQYF
cdr3_nt: TGTGCCAGCAGCTTAGTTACGGACTTTGGCTACGAGCAGTACTTC

cdr3_length: 15
j_call: TRBJ2-7
v_call: TRBV7-6
d_call: .
clone_size: .
cdr3_aa: CASSFLPMGDGEQYF
cdr3_nt: TGTGCCAGCAGCTTCCTCCCGATGGGAGATGGGGAGCAGTACTTC

cdr3_length: 13
j_call: TRBJ2-7
v_call: TRBV27
d_call: .
clone_size: .
cdr3_aa: CASSLLGLHEQYF
cdr3_nt: TGTGCCAGCAGTTTACTGGGACTCCACGAGCAGTACTTC

cdr3_length: 16
j_call: TRBJ2-3
v_call: TRBV7-9
d_call: TRBD2
clone_size: .
cdr3_aa: CASSSGLAGPTDTQYF
cdr3_nt: TGTGCCAGCAGCTCGGGACTAGCGGGACCCACAGATACGCAGTATTTT

cdr3_length: 15
j_call: TRBJ1-3
v_call: TRBV7-6
d_call: .
clone_size: .
cdr3_aa: CASSTSRDSGNTIYF
cdr3_nt: TGTGCCAGCAGCACTAGCAGGGACTCTGGAAACACCATATATTTT

cdr3_length: 15
j_call: TRBJ2-4
v_call: TRBV6-1
d_call: .
clone_size: .
cdr3_aa: CASSAGTPSYSIQYF
cdr3_nt: TGTGCCAGCAGCGCCGGGACTCCTTCGTATAGCATTCAGTACTTC

cdr3_length: 17
j_call: TRBJ1-3
v_call: TRBV4-1
d_call: TRBD1
clone_size: .
cdr3_aa: CASSQAPTGRVGNTIYF
cdr3_nt: TGCGCCAGCAGCCAAGCCCCGACAGGGAGGGTTGGAAACACCATATATTTT

cdr3_length: 17
j_call: TRBJ2-3
v_call: TRBV28
d_call: TRBD2
clone_size: once
cdr3_aa: CASRLGLAGVGTDTQYF
cdr3_nt: TGTGCCAGCCGACTGGGACTAGCGGGAGTGGGCACAGATACGCAGTATTTT

cdr3_length: 15
j_call: TRBJ2-5
v_call: TRBV19
d_call: TRBD1
clone_size: once
cdr3_aa: CASSDRGGRQETQYF
cdr3_nt: TGTGCCAGTAGCGACAGGGGTGGCCGCCAAGAGACCCAGTACTTC

cdr3_length: 13
j_call: TRBJ2-7
v_call: TRBV7-8
d_call: .
clone_size: .
cdr3_aa: CASSPVRGGEQYF
cdr3_nt: TGTGCCAGCAGCCCAGTCAGGGGTGGCGAGCAGTACTTC

cdr3_length: 15
j_call: TRBJ1-1
v_call: TRBV5-4
d_call: TRBD1
clone_size: .
cdr3_aa: CASSSPGQGNTEAFF
cdr3_nt: TGTGCCAGCAGCTCACCGGGACAGGGGAACACTGAAGCTTTCTTT

cdr3_length: 12
j_call: TRBJ1-1
v_call: TRBV7-8
d_call: .
clone_size: few
cdr3_aa: CASSLQDHEAFF
cdr3_nt: TGTGCCAGCAGCCTACAGGACCATGAAGCTTTCTTT

cdr3_length: 13
j_call: TRBJ2-2
v_call: TRBV11-3
d_call: .
clone_size: .
cdr3_aa: CASSILSTGELFF
cdr3_nt: TGTGCCAGCAGCATTCTGAGCACCGGGGAGCTGTTTTTT

cdr3_length: 18
j_call: TRBJ1-5
v_call: TRBV18
d_call: TRBD1
clone_size: .
cdr3_aa: CASSPIGQGVSSNQPQHF
cdr3_nt: TGTGCCAGCTCACCGATCGGACAGGGGGTCTCGAGCAATCAGCCCCAGCATTTT

cdr3_length: 17
j_call: TRBJ2-1
v_call: TRBV29-1
d_call: TRBD1
clone_size: .
cdr3_aa: CSVDSGGLEFVNNEQFF
cdr3_nt: TGCAGCGTTGATTCAGGGGGCCTCGAATTTGTGAACAATGAGCAGTTCTTC